This T cell receptor (beta chain) was retrieved from a study of OX40 agonist ivuxolimab in advanced cancers. Study-level background: Ivuxolimab doses were 0.01, 0.1, 0.3, 1.5, 3 or 10 mg/kg every 2 weeks. Patients undergoing dose escalation presented with hepatocellular carcinoma, melanoma, renal cell or head and neck cancer.

The CDR3 contains 15 residues. Looked up from germline, CDR1 is LNHDA and CDR2 is SQIVND (reference sequence). V was clipped by 5 bases and J by 0 bases, with 11 bases between them. Comment on this clone: Its specificity is not known.

The assay was immunoSEQ multiplex PCR, and TCRdb's table has in-frame clones only and misses some. The table has roughly 68,000 clones, over 75% seen once. Study-level points and caveats: Both CD4+ and CD8+ T cell populations in blood had undergone clonal expansion by week 6 at 0.1 to 3.0 mg/kg.

The starting material was CD4+ or CD8+ T cells sorted from blood, obtained in a trial of the OX40 agonist ivuxolimab. The chain links TRBV19 to TRBJ1-5; D gene uncertain. The source is an adult with an advanced solid tumor such as melanoma, head and neck, liver or kidney cancer. CDR3 bases: TGTGCCAGTAGTTACGTGGGTTATAGCAATCAGCCCCAGCATTTT. Its translation: CASSYVGYSNQPQHF.